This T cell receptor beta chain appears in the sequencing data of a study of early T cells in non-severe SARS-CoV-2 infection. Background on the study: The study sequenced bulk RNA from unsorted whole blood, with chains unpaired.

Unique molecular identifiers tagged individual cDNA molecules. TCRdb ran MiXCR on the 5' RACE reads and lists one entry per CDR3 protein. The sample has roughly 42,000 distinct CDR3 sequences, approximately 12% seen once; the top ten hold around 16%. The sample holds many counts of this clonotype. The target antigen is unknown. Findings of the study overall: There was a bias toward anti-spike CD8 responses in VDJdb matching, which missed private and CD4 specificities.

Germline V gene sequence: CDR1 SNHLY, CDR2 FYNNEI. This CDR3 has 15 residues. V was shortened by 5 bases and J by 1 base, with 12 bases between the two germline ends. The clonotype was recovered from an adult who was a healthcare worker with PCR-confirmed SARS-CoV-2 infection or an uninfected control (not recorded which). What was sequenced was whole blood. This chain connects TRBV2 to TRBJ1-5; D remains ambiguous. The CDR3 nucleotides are TGTGCCAGCAGTCTTATCCGTAGCAGCAATCAGCCCCAGCATTTT. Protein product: CASSLIRSSNQPQHF.